A selection of T cell receptor beta chains follows, all from one sample in a study of CD4 T cells in relation to SARS-CoV-2 and coronaviruses. Profiling relied on immunoSEQ multiplex PCR, and the TCRdb table lists in-frame clones only, not all of them. The table records some 20,000 clones, about 80% of them present only once. These TCRs' antigens remain unknown. The sequencing sample was made of CD4+ T cells from PBMCs, cultured in vitro. These receptors originate from a human donor in good health. Each CDR3 is given with its conserved first and last residue. The order of the fields is V gene, D gene, J gene, clone size, CDR3 protein, CDR3 DNA. The D gene is left open where the match is weak. A row's size may be missing; if present it is once, few, many or a size class.

TRBV13	.	TRBJ1-3	.	CASSVTGQYSGNTIYF	TGTGCCAGCAGCGTAACAGGCCAATACTCTGGAAACACCATATATTTT
TRBV5-8	.	TRBJ2-7	.	CASRRTNEQYF	TGTGCCAGCAGGAGGACCAACGAGCAGTACTTC
TRBV19	.	TRBJ1-3	.	CASSTTPLTSGNTIYF	TGTGCCAGTAGTACGACTCCGTTAACCTCTGGAAACACCATATATTTT
TRBV15	.	TRBJ2-7	.	CATSRDPSDEQYF	TGTGCCACCAGCAGAGACCCTAGCGACGAGCAGTACTTC
TRBV6-4	.	TRBJ1-1	few	CAGRRGETEAFF	TGTGCCGGTAGGAGAGGGGAGACTGAAGCTTTCTTT
TRBV9	.	TRBJ1-1	once	CASSFRGGPNTEAFF	TGTGCCAGCAGCTTCCGGGGGGGCCCGAACACTGAAGCTTTCTTT
TRBV9	.	TRBJ2-1	.	CASSGGNLNEQFF	TGTGCCAGCAGCGGGGGCAATTTGAATGAGCAGTTCTTC
TRBV5-1	TRBD1	TRBJ2-1	.	CASSSGTGPYNEQFF	TGCGCCAGCAGTTCCGGGACAGGGCCCTACAATGAGCAGTTCTTC
TRBV2	.	TRBJ1-2	.	CASSEKGYGYTF	TGTGCCAGCAGTGAGAAGGGCTATGGCTACACCTTC
TRBV5-1	.	TRBJ2-7	.	CASSLVGSTYEQYF	TGCGCCAGCAGCTTGGTTGGCAGCACCTACGAGCAGTACTTC
TRBV28	.	TRBJ1-6	few	CASSSSGAPLDSPLHF	TGTGCCAGCAGTTCATCAGGGGCCCCGTTAGATTCACCCCTCCACTTT
TRBV3-1/TRBV3-2	TRBD2	TRBJ2-7	.	CASSQDLFSTSAYF	TGTGCCAGCAGCCAAGATTTATTCAGCACTAGCGCGTACTTC
TRBV5-4	.	TRBJ1-1	.	CASSLTEMVATEAFF	TGTGCCAGCAGCCTAACAGAGATGGTGGCGACTGAAGCTTTCTTT
TRBV15	TRBD2	TRBJ2-5	.	CATSRGTREGRETQYF	TGTGCCACCAGCAGGGGGACGCGGGAGGGCAGGGAGACCCAGTACTTC
TRBV13	TRBD2	TRBJ2-2	once	CASSFSGSGTGELFF	TGTGCCAGCAGCTTCAGCGGGAGCGGCACCGGGGAGCTGTTTTTT
TRBV5-5	.	TRBJ2-7	.	CASSLWFGGSKYEQYF	TGTGCCAGCAGCTTGTGGTTCGGGGGTTCGAAATACGAGCAGTACTTC
TRBV5-1	TRBD1	TRBJ2-7	few	CASSLVVRGRSSYEQYF	TGCGCCAGCAGCTTGGTCGTAAGGGGGCGAAGCTCCTACGAGCAGTACTTC
TRBV9	TRBD2	TRBJ2-1	.	CASSARGSGSGDEQFF	TGTGCCAGCAGCGCCAGGGGTAGCGGGAGTGGGGATGAGCAGTTCTTC
TRBV9	.	TRBJ2-2	.	CASSANTGELFF	TGTGCCAGCAGCGCGAACACCGGGGAGCTGTTTTTT
TRBV3-1/TRBV3-2	.	TRBJ2-6	once	CASSSRGSGANVLTF	TGTGCCAGCAGCTCCAGGGGCTCTGGGGCCAACGTCCTGACTTTC
TRBV2	.	TRBJ2-3	.	CASSVTDTQYF	TGTGCCAGCAGTGTGACAGATACGCAGTATTTT
TRBV3-1/TRBV3-2	.	TRBJ2-7	few	CASSQDLRVSYEQYF	TGTGCCAGCAGCCAAGACTTAAGAGTTAGTTACGAGCAGTACTTC
TRBV2	.	TRBJ2-3	.	CASTETDTQYF	TGTGCCAGCACCGAGACAGATACGCAGTATTTT
TRBV5-5	.	TRBJ2-1	once	CASSFTDYYNEQFF	TGTGCCAGCAGCTTCACCGACTACTACAATGAGCAGTTCTTC
TRBV18	TRBD1	TRBJ1-2	.	CASSPEGTASYGYTF	TGTGCCAGCTCACCAGAAGGGACAGCCTCCTATGGCTACACCTTC
TRBV12-3/TRBV12-4	.	TRBJ2-2	few	CASIPSFTGELFF	TGTGCCAGCATTCCCAGTTTTACCGGGGAGCTGTTTTTT
TRBV27	.	TRBJ1-6	.	CASKQGGSYNSPLHF	TGTGCCAGCAAACAAGGGGGCTCCTATAATTCACCCCTCCACTTT